These 27 T cell receptor beta chains share one sample of origin, sequenced in a study of tumor and adjacent non-tumor tissue in lung cancer. The library came from three nested PCR rounds adapted from ARM-PCR protocols. TCRdb recomputed calls from the multiplex PCR reads with MiXCR, one row per CDR3 protein. Altogether 75,000 to 80,000 distinct CDR3 sequences are present, about 80% being singletons, with the ten largest covering 40%. RNA was extracted from bulk tissue without any cell sorting. More than 3 cm separated this lung sample from the edge of the tumor. The sequenced material came from distant non-tumor lung tissue. These receptors originate from a man between 65 and 80 years old with non-small cell lung cancer.

Remarks on this clonotype: At one boundary the junction diverges from the germline segment, which might be a read error. V is TRBV28 and J is TRBJ1-5, with 10 bases that match TRBD1. The CDR3 has 15 amino acids. Per the germline V gene, CDR1 is MDHEN and CDR2 is SYDVKM. In DNA, the CDR3 is TGTGCCAGCAAGGGGACAGGGGAGGACAATCAACCCCACCATTTT. Translation gives CASKGTGEDNQPHHF.

A note on this clonotype: At one end the junction does not follow the germline gene, possibly because of a read error. The rearrangement links TRBV11-2 to TRBJ1-1; the D is unclear. The CDR3 spans 16 residues. CDR1 and CDR2 from the germline V gene are SGHAT and FQNNGV. The DNA for the CDR3 is TGTCCCAGCAGCTTAGCTGAGATGGGGATGAACACTGAAGCTGTCTTT. Its protein is CPSSLAEMGMNTEAVF.

In the case of this clonotype: One junction end disagrees with the germline gene, perhaps due to a read error. V is TRBV6-1 and J is TRBJ2-2; a possible D gene is TRBD2 (5 bases). Germline CDR1 and CDR2: MNHNS and SASEGT. This CDR3 spans 16 amino acids. The CDR3 region has the DNA TGTGCCAGCAGTAGCCATTTTCCCACCAGCACCGGGGAACTGTTTTTT. This translates into CASSSHFPTSTGELFF.

In regard to this clonotype: The junction departs from the called germline gene at one end, perhaps through a read error. This chain links TRBV20-1 with TRBJ2-5, with D possibly called TRBD1 or TRBD2 (5 bases each). This CDR3 has 13 residues. Germline values: CDR1 DFQATT, CDR2 SNEGSKA (reference sequence). The CDR3 loop reads CSTRSWGSETQYF. Written as DNA, the CDR3 is TGCAGTACTAGATCCTGGGGGTCAGAGACCCAGTACTTC.

The chain combines TRBV6-5 with TRBJ2-7; TRBD2 agrees at 9 bases. The CDR3 runs 18 residues. With V trimmed by 2 bases and J by 6 bases, 17 bases remained unmatched. Germline V CDR1 and CDR2: MNHEY, SVGAGI. CDR3 nucleotides: TGTGCCAGCAGTTACACTGGGCTAGCGGGACCCCCAGGGTCCGAGCAGTACGTC. Its protein is CASSYTGLAGPPGSEQYV.

Regarding this clonotype: An end of the junction differs from the germline gene, which may be a read error. The chain joins TRBV4-3 to TRBJ1-2; TRBD1 might be the D (5 bases). The CDR3 totals 14 residues. Germline loops: CDR1 LGHNA, CDR2 YSLEER. The DNA of the CDR3 is TGCGCCAGTGGCCAAGATGTGGGCGGACATGGATACACCTTC. Amino acid sequence: CASGQDVGGHGYTF.

Of note for this clonotype: This could be a read error, since a much larger clone is one nucleotide away. This rearrangement joins TRBV6-5 to TRBJ1-5; the D gene is possibly TRBD1 (6 bases). Germline V gene sequence: CDR1 MNHEY, CDR2 SVGAGI. This CDR3 is built from 13 residues. CDR3 nucleotides: TGTCCCAGCAGAACAGGGCACAATCAGCCCCAGCATTTT. It is translated as CPSRTGHNQPQHF.

This clonotype was recorded only once. No conserved phenylalanine or tryptophan is present at the end of the CDR3, so a read error is the likely explanation. No DNA is shown, since the ends of the CDR3 on it are uncertain; the CDR3 is the one TCRdb lists. This chain joins TRBV29-1 and TRBJ2-5; TRBD1 is the table's D call and was not checked against the DNA. Germline V gives CDR1 SQVTM, CDR2 ANQGSEA. The CDR3 is made up of 13 amino acids, end residues included. The CDR3 sequence: CSVGDRFQETMYS.

V is TRBV29-1 and J is TRBJ2-3; the match to TRBD1 covers 8 bases. V shed 8 bases, J shed 3 bases, and the junction held 19 bases outside the gene matches. CDR1 and CDR2 (germline): SQVTM, ANQGSEA. CDR3 size: 17 residues. DNA for the CDR3: TGCAGCTTACTACCATATGTGACAGGGGAGGATACAGATACGCAGTATTTT. Protein sequence: CSLLPYVTGEDTDTQYF.

The gene calls are TRBV2 and TRBJ2-5; D is perhaps TRBD1 (6 bases). CDR3 length: 11 amino acids. Germline V gives CDR1 SNHLY, CDR2 FYNNEI. Trimming took 10 bases from V and 9 from J, leaving 15 bases between them. The CDR3 spells CANRVAEAQYF. The CDR3 DNA reads as TGTGCCAACAGGGTAGCTGAGGCCCAGTACTTC.

The genes are TRBV29-1 and TRBJ1-1, with D uncertain. Trimming pared 3 bases from V and 1 base from J, leaving 9 bases between. Germline V gene sequence: CDR1 SQVTM, CDR2 ANQGSEA. The CDR3 is made up of 13 amino acids. CDR3: CSVEKNSNTEAFF. The DNA of the CDR3 is TGCAGCGTTGAGAAGAATTCGAACACTGAAGCTTTCTTT.

Regarding this clonotype: A much larger clone is a single base away; this may be a read error. V gene TRBV7-8 combines with J gene TRBJ2-7; D is unresolved. The germline CDR1 and CDR2 sequences are SGHVS and FQNEAQ. V lost 1 base to trimming and J lost 4 bases, with 2 bases between them. This CDR3 is built from 11 residues. The CDR3 loop reads CASSLEYEQYF. The CDR3 nucleotides are TGTGCCAGCAGCTTAGAGTACGAGCAGTACTTC.

With respect to this clonotype: An end of the junction differs from the germline gene, which may be a read error. The CDR3 nucleotides read TGTGCCAGCAGCTTCGCCAATTCAAGGACCATTGAAGCTTTATTT. Residues: CASSFANSRTIEALF. The gene calls are TRBV11-2 and TRBJ1-1; D is unresolved. Germline assignment: CDR1 SGHAT and CDR2 FQNNGV. The CDR3 extends over 15 amino acids.

A word on this clonotype: Just one base apart from a much larger clone, this may be a read error. This chain joins TRBV11-2 and TRBJ2-1, with 8 bases matching TRBD1. This CDR3 has 14 amino acids. CDR1 SGHAT and CDR2 FQNNGV come from the germline V gene. CDR3 in amino acids: CASNLQGVNNEQFF. The CDR3 DNA follows: TGTGCCAGCAACTTACAGGGGGTCAATAATGAGCAGTTCTTC.

Worth noting for this clonotype: A junction end diverges from the germline sequence, so it may reflect a read error. CDR3 in amino acids: CASSGKGELDEQFF. DNA of the CDR3: TGTGCCAGCAGTGGTAAAGGGGAATTGGATGAGCAATTCTTC. The V and J genes are TRBV6-1 and TRBJ2-1; D is possibly TRBD1 (5 bases). Germline-derived CDR1 and CDR2 are MNHNS and SASEGT. This CDR3 has 14 amino acids.

Comment on this clonotype: This may be a read error, as it is one base from a much larger clone. The J gene is TRBJ2-7, the V gene TRBV28, with 7 bases fitting TRBD1. J gave up 3 bases and V 4 bases, and 18 bases lay outside the gene matches. Germline CDR1 MDHEN, CDR2 SYDVKM. The CDR3 runs 18 residues. The CDR3, as DNA: TGTGCCAGCAGTTCTCACACCTCTTATCGGGACAGAATCTACGAGCAGTACTTC. Residues: CASSSHTSYRDRIYEQYF. Full variable domain (missing parts from reference TRBV28 and TRBJ2-7): DVKVTQSSRYLVKRTGEKVFLECVQDMDHENMFWYRQDPGLGLRLIYFSYDVKMKEKGDIPEGYSVSREKKERFSLILESASTNQTSMYLCASSSHTSYRDRIYEQYFGPGTRLTVT.

This clonotype showed up just once. A read error may produce the germline difference seen at one junction end. The V call is TRBV28, the J call TRBJ2-7, with 9 bases that match TRBD2. CDR1 is MDHEN, CDR2 SYDVKM, per germline. The CDR3 contains 18 residues. CDR3 in amino acids: CANSLPPGVAGDSYEQYF. In DNA form, the CDR3 reads TGTGCCAACAGTTTGCCTCCTGGGGTAGCGGGAGACTCCTACGAGCAGTACTTC.

On this clonotype itself: Compared with germline, one end of the junction differs, possibly owing to a read error. The gene calls are TRBV6-5 and TRBJ1-3, with TRBD1 matching 10 bases. Germline V CDR1 and CDR2: MNHEY, SVGAGI. The CDR3 totals 15 residues. The CDR3 region is CASSSGTGVVNAMYF. CDR3 DNA: TGTGCCAGCAGTTCCGGGACAGGGGTTGTAAACGCCATGTATTTT.

This clonotype showed up just a few times. The CDR3 ends on some other residue instead of the conserved phenylalanine or tryptophan, so this is likely a read error. The CDR3 DNA reads TGTGCCAGCAGCTTAAGTCCAGCGTACCAAGAGACCCAGTACTCA. It is translated as CASSLSPAYQETQYS. This chain links TRBV11-1 with TRBJ2-5; D unclear. Germline CDR1 SGHAT, CDR2 FQDESV (reference sequence). This CDR3 spans 15 amino acids. V lost 2 bases and J lost 0, with 10 bases in between.

Remarks on this clonotype: At one end, the junction sequence differs from germline, possibly due to a read error. The genes are TRBV28 and TRBJ2-3, with no clear D. There are 14 residues in the CDR3. CDR1 and CDR2 (germline): MDHEN, SYDVKM. CDR3 residues: CASSFLVGTNTQYF. Written as DNA, the CDR3 is TGTGCCAGCAGTTTTTTAGTTGGCACAAATACGCAGTATTTT.

This clonotype was observed many times. The J gene is TRBJ2-1, the V gene TRBV12-5; TRBD2 aligns across 13 bases. The CDR3 totals 20 residues. V shed 2 bases and J 0 bases; nucleotides not matched to a gene: 10. Germline CDR1 LGHNT, CDR2 FRNRAP. CDR3 amino acids: CASGLYSSGTSGNSYNEQFF. CDR3 DNA: TGTGCTAGTGGTTTGTACTCCTCCGGGACTAGCGGGAACTCCTACAATGAGCAGTTCTTC.

A note on this clonotype: A read error may account for a junction end that differs from germline. The J gene is TRBJ2-7, the V gene TRBV5-5; D remains unclear. Germline V lookup: CDR1 SGHKS, CDR2 YYEKEE (reference sequence). This CDR3 spans 14 amino acids. The chain's CDR3 is CASSFDVPSYEQYF. As DNA, the CDR3 is TGTGCCAGCAGTTTCGACGTCCCCTCCTACGAACAGTACTTC. The whole variable domain, remainder taken from reference TRBV5-5 and TRBJ2-7, is DAGVTQSPTHLIKTRGQQVTLRCSPISGHKSVSWYQQVLGQGPQFIFQYYEKEERGRGNFPDRFSARQFPNYSSELNVNALLLGDSALYLCASSFDVPSYEQYFGPGTRLTVT.

As regards this clonotype: A read error may be the cause here, since a much bigger clone is one base away. V and J are TRBV30 and TRBJ2-2; possible D gene TRBD1, 5 bases. The CDR3 totals 12 residues. V was pared by 5 bases and J by 6 bases, with 10 bases between. Germline V lookup: CDR1 GTSNPN, CDR2 SVGIG (reference sequence). The CDR3 nucleotides are TGTGCCTGGGCCCTAGGGGCCGGGGAGCTGTTTTTT. Protein sequence: CAWALGAGELFF. Drawing the rest from reference TRBV30 and TRBJ2-2, the complete variable domain is SQTIHQWPATLVQPVGSPLSLECTVEGTSNPNLYWYRQAAGRGLQLLFYSVGIGQISSEVPQNLSASRPQDRQFILSSKKLLLSDSGFYLCAWALGAGELFFGEGSRLTVL.

With regard to this clonotype: The junction and the germline gene differ at one end; a read error may be behind it. This rearrangement joins TRBV4-1 to TRBJ2-7; 13 bases are a match to TRBD2. CDR1 is MGHRA, CDR2 YSYEKL, per germline. The CDR3 runs to 16 residues. The CDR3 sequence is CASSRTLAGGGDERYF. The CDR3 DNA reads TGCGCCAGCAGCCGGACACTAGCGGGAGGGGGGGACGAGCGGTACTTT.

Comment on this clonotype: A junction boundary mismatches the germline segment, possibly from a read error. The chain recombines TRBV10-1 with TRBJ2-1; maybe TRBD2 (6 bases). CDR1 and CDR2 (germline): WNHNN, SYGVQD (reference sequence). The CDR3 consists of 14 residues. The CDR3 nucleotides read TGCGCCAGCAGTCCGGAGGGCTCCTACAATGAGCAGTTCTTT. It yields the protein CASSPEGSYNEQFF.

Comments on this clonotype: The germline gene is not matched at one end of the junction; a read error may be the cause. The chain links TRBV4-1 to TRBJ2-1; the D gene is possibly TRBD1 (6 bases). Germline V lookup: CDR1 MGHRA, CDR2 YSYEKL. This CDR3 contains 15 residues. The CDR3 DNA reads as TGCGCCAGCAGTCAAGGTTCGCAGGGGCCCAATGAGCAGTTCTTC. As protein: CASSQGSQGPNEQFF.

Of note for this clonotype: Germline and junction disagree at one end, which may indicate a read error. The rearrangement joins TRBV11-2 to TRBJ2-2, with 7 positions matching TRBD2. Germline V gene data show CDR1 as SGHAT and CDR2 as FQNNGV. CDR3 length: 16 amino acids. CDR3 coding DNA: TGTTCCAGCAGCTTAGTGGGCACAGTGGTTGCGGGGGATCTGTTTTTT. Translating gives CSSSLVGTVVAGDLFF. The variable domain in full, with the rest retrieved from reference TRBV11-2 and TRBJ2-2, is EAGVAQSPRYKIIEKRQSVAFWCNPISGHATLYWYQQILGQGPKLLIQFQNNGVVDDSQLPKDRFSAERLKGVDSTLKIQPAKLEDSAVYLCSSSLVGTVVAGDLFFGEGSRLTVL.